Following are 18 T cell receptor beta chains from one sample sequenced in a study of cytomegalovirus exposure and HLA in healthy donors. The PCR employed 60 Vbeta primers together with 13 Jbeta primers. Sequencing used immunoSEQ multiplex PCR; TCRdb keeps in-frame clones, though not all of them. The data hold approximately 150,000 clones, with approximately 73% observed a single time. The sequencing input was PBMCs. The receptors come from a woman aged 18-29 years in good health and CMV-seropositive.

The DNA of the CDR3 is TGTGCCAGCAGCGCAAATCCCAGGAGGAGTAACACCGGGGAGCTGTTTTTT. It specifies CASSANPRRSNTGELFF. J is TRBJ2-2 and V is TRBV9; TRBD2 is a possible D gene (5 bases). Germline CDR1 and CDR2: SGDLS and YYNGEE. V lost 3 bases and J lost 2, with 17 bases in between. The CDR3 spans 17 residues.

J is TRBJ2-7 and V is TRBV9; tentative D call: TRBD1 (5 bases). V lost 4 bases and J lost 3, with 14 bases in between. This CDR3 is 14 amino acids long. From germline, CDR1 is SGDLS and CDR2 YYNGEE. CDR3 sequence: CASSPRFQGYEQYF. The DNA of the CDR3 is TGTGCCAGCAGCCCCCGATTTCAGGGCTACGAGCAGTACTTC.

This clone was seen a handful of times. V is TRBV10-3 and J is TRBJ1-5; TRBD1 agrees at 11 bases. J gave up 7 bases and V 1 base, and 3 bases lay outside the gene matches. Germline V lookup: CDR1 ENHRY, CDR2 SYGVKD. CDR3 length: 15 residues. The CDR3 loop is CAISEWGQGGQPQHF. CDR3 DNA: TGTGCCATCAGTGAGTGGGGACAGGGGGGGCAGCCCCAGCATTTT.

The chain uses TRBV18 and TRBJ2-5, with 10 nucleotides matching TRBD1. With the DNA end fitting TRBJ2-7 better, the J assignment may be wrong. The length of the CDR3 is 16 residues. CDR1 KGHSH and CDR2 LQKENI come from the germline V gene. DNA for the CDR3: TGTGCCAGCTCACCACCTAGGGACAGGGGCACCTACGAGCAGTACTTC. This sequence encodes CASSPPRDRGTYEQYF.

J is TRBJ2-2 and V is TRBV7-9; 8 nucleotides agree with TRBD1. V lost 5 bases, J lost 3 bases, and 5 bases stayed unmatched. Per germline, CDR1 SEHNR and CDR2 FQNEAQ (reference sequence). This CDR3 comprises 15 residues. CDR3 sequence (DNA): TGTGCCAGCAGCATAGGACAGGGCGACACCGGGGAGCTGTTTTTT. As protein: CASSIGQGDTGELFF.

The genes are TRBV19 and TRBJ1-2; D gene unclear. The CDR3 loop spans 12 amino acids. The V gene lost 4 bases and the J gene lost 2 bases, with 5 bases spanning the gap. Germline lookup yields CDR1 LNHDA and CDR2 SQIVND (reference sequence). The CDR3 DNA sequence: TGTGCCAGTAGTAGCCAGAACTATGGCTACACCTTC. As protein: CASSSQNYGYTF. The variable domain in full, completed from reference TRBV19 and TRBJ1-2, reads DGGITQSPKYLFRKEGQNVTLSCEQNLNHDAMYWYRQDPGQGLRLIYYSQIVNDFQKGDIAEGYSVSREKKESFPLTVTSAQKNPTAFYLCASSSQNYGYTFGSGTRLTVV.

This clone was found a few times. This chain uses TRBV6-6 with TRBJ2-1; tentative D call: TRBD2 (6 bases). Germline V gene lookup returns CDR1 MNHNY and CDR2 SVGAGI (reference sequence). The CDR3 totals 14 residues. Between the trimmed V and J ends, which lost 4 bases and 5 bases, there was a span of 12 bases. The CDR3 loop reads CASSSEAGNNEQFF. The CDR3 region has the DNA TGTGCCAGCAGTTCGGAGGCGGGAAACAATGAGCAGTTCTTC.

This clone appeared a single time. The V call is TRBV21-1, the J call TRBJ2-1; the tabulated D call, TRBD2, remains unverified against the DNA. TRBV21-1 counts as a pseudogene. The CDR3 covers 19 residues. The CDR3 nucleotides are TGTGCCAGCAGCGAAGGGACTAGCGGGGGGGTTAGCTCCTACAATGAGCAGTTCTTC. This encodes CASSEGTSGGVSSYNEQFF.

Note on this clone: Other DNA sequences of this sample code for an identical CDR3. V and J are TRBV5-4 and TRBJ2-5; possibly TRBD1 for D (6 bases). This CDR3 spans 14 amino acids. V lost 1 base and J lost 4, with 11 bases in between. The germline V gene has CDR1 SGHNT and CDR2 YYREEE (reference sequence). In DNA form, the CDR3 reads TGTGCCAGCAGCTTGCGGCTCAGGGGAGAGACCCAGTACTTC. It translates to CASSLRLRGETQYF.

CDR3 in DNA: TGTGCCATCAGTGAGTCAGCGGGGGGGCTTCTTGCTGAGCAGTTCTTC. This sequence encodes CAISESAGGLLAEQFF. The chain employs TRBV10-3 and TRBJ2-1; 10 nucleotides line up with TRBD2. This CDR3 region has 16 residues. The V segment lost 0 bases and the J segment 9 bases; nucleotides outside the gene matches: 8. Germline values: CDR1 ENHRY, CDR2 SYGVKD.

The chain joins TRBV4-3 to TRBJ1-3; D remains ambiguous. This CDR3 spans 16 amino acids. The V end lost 0 bases, the J end lost 9 bases, and 18 bases lay between the germline ends. The germline V gene encodes CDR1 LGHNA and CDR2 YSLEER. Written as DNA, the CDR3 is TGCGCCAGCAGCCAAGAAGGAGTAGGTTCCCAATCCACCATATATTTT. Protein sequence: CASSQEGVGSQSTIYF.

The chain recombines TRBV7-3 with TRBJ2-2, with a tentative D call TRBD2 (6 bases). Germline loops: CDR1 SGHTA, CDR2 FQGTGA. The V and J ends lost 5 bases and 7 bases respectively, with 26 bases between them. The CDR3 contains 18 residues. The CDR3 is CASSLYGPSGGRSGELFF. The DNA of the CDR3 is TGTGCCAGCAGCCTTTATGGCCCCAGTGGGGGGAGAAGCGGGGAGCTGTTTTTT.

Only one count was recorded for this clone. V gene TRBV28 combines with J gene TRBJ1-4; 7 bases are a match to TRBD1. J lost 4 bases, V lost 10 bases, and 12 bases had no gene match. The V gene's germline CDR1 is MDHEN and CDR2 SYDVKM. The CDR3 is 15 residues long. The CDR3 DNA follows: TGTGCCACCACCATACAAGGACAGGTTAATGAAAAACTGTTTTTT. Residues: CATTIQGQVNEKLFF.

The count of this clone is one. V is TRBV15 and J is TRBJ2-1, with TRBD1 matching over 10 bases. The CDR3 has 15 residues. Germline-derived CDR1 and CDR2 are LNHNV and YYDKDF (reference sequence). Losses at the gene ends were 5 bases for V and 3 bases for J; bases not matched to a gene: 4. The CDR3 sequence: CATSGGTGDYNEQFF. The DNA for the CDR3 is TGTGCCACCAGCGGCGGGACAGGGGACTACAATGAGCAGTTCTTC.

The rearrangement links TRBV13 to TRBJ1-6; TRBD1 agrees at 9 bases. Germline V gene sequence: CDR1 PRHDT, CDR2 FYEKMQ (reference sequence). The V and J ends lost 3 bases and 5 bases, in that order; junction bases with no gene match: 11. The CDR3 has 18 residues. The CDR3 loop reads CASSFARDRAVNNSPLHF. DNA of the CDR3: TGTGCCAGCAGCTTCGCCAGGGACAGGGCAGTCAATAATTCACCCCTCCACTTT.

Regarding this clone: Different DNA sequences within this sample yield the same CDR3. The chain carries TRBV28 and TRBJ1-5; D is possibly TRBD1 (5 bases). Germline CDR1 MDHEN, CDR2 SYDVKM. V was trimmed by 3 bases and J by 7 bases, leaving 7 bases between them. The CDR3 is made up of 12 amino acids. The DNA for the CDR3 is TGTGCCAGCAGTTTGGGGGGACAGCCCCAGCATTTT. Protein product: CASSLGGQPQHF.

The CDR3 loop is CASSSSRTGGWGSNQPQHF. The CDR3 bases are TGTGCCAGCAGCTCAAGTAGGACAGGGGGATGGGGTAGCAATCAGCCCCAGCATTTT. This chain joins TRBV7-2 and TRBJ1-5, with 10 bases matching TRBD1. The V gene end was trimmed by 4 bases and the J gene end by 0 bases; junction bases not matched to a gene: 12. The CDR3 has 19 residues. Germline V gene lookup returns CDR1 SGHTA and CDR2 FQGNSA.

This rearrangement joins TRBV7-3 to TRBJ2-1; 7 bases map to TRBD2. This CDR3 region has 15 residues. Germline V gene lookup returns CDR1 SGHTA and CDR2 FQGTGA. The junction had 8 bases not matched to a gene; V was cut back by 2 bases and J by 7 bases. CDR3 nucleotide sequence: TGTGCCAGCAGCTTAGGGAGGGCCCTGGAGAATGAGCAGTTCTTC. As protein: CASSLGRALENEQFF. Together with reference TRBV7-3 and TRBJ2-1, the CDR3 gives the full variable domain: GAGVSQTPSNKVTEKGKYVELRCDPISGHTALYWYRQSLGQGPEFLIYFQGTGAADDSGLPNDRFFAVRPEGSVSTLKIQRTERGDSAVYLCASSLGRALENEQFFGPGTRLTVL.